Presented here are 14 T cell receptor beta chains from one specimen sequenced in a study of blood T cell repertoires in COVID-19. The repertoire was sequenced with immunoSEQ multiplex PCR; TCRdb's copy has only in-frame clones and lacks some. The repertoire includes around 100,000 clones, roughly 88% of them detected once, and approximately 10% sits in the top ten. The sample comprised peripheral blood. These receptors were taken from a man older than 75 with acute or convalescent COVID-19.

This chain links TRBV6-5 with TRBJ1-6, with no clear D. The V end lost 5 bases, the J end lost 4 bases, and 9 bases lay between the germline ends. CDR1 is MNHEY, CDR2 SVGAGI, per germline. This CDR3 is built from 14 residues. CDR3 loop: CASSLAAYNSPLHF. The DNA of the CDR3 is TGTGCCAGCAGTCTGGCAGCGTATAATTCACCCCTCCACTTT.

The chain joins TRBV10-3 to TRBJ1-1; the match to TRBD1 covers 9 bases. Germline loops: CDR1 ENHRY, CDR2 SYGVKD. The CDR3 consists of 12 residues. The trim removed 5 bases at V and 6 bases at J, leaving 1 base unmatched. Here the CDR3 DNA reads TGTGCCATCAGTCGGACAGGGGCTGAAGCTTTCTTT. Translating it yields CAISRTGAEAFF.

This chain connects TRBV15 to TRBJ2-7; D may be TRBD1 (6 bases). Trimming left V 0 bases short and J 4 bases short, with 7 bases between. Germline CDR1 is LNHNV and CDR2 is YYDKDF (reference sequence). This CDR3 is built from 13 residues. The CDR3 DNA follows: TGTGCCACCAGCAGAGACGGACAGTACGAGCAGTACTTC. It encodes CATSRDGQYEQYF. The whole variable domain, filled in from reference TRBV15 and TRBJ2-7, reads DAMVIQNPRYQVTQFGKPVTLSCSQTLNHNVMYWYQQKSSQAPKLLFHYYDKDFNNEADTPDNFQSRRPNTSFCFLDIRSPGLGDTAMYLCATSRDGQYEQYFGPGTRLTVT.

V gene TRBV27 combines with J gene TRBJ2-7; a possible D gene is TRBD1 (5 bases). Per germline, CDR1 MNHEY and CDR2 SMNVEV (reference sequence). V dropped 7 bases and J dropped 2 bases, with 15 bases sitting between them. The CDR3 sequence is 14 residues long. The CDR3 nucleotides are TGTGCCAGCACCTTGCATCAAGGGGCCTACGAGCAGTACTTC. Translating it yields CASTLHQGAYEQYF.

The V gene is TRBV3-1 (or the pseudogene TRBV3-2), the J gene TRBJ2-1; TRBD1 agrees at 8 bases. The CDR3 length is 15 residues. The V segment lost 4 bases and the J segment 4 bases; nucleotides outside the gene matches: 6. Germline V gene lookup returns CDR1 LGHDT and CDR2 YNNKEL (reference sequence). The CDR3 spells CASSLMTGAYNEQFF. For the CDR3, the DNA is TGTGCCAGCAGCCTCATGACAGGGGCTTACAATGAGCAGTTCTTC.

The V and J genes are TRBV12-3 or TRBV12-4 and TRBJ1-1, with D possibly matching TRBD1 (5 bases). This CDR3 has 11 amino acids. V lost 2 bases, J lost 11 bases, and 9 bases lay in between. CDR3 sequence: CASSLQGGAFF. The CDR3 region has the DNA TGTGCCAGCAGTTTACAGGGAGGTGCTTTCTTT.

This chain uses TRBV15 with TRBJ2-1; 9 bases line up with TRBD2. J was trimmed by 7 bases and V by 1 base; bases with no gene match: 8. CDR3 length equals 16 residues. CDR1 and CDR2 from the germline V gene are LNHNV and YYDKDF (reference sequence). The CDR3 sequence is CATSRAPGLAGNEQFF. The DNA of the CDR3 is TGTGCCACCAGCAGAGCCCCGGGACTAGCTGGGAATGAGCAGTTCTTC.

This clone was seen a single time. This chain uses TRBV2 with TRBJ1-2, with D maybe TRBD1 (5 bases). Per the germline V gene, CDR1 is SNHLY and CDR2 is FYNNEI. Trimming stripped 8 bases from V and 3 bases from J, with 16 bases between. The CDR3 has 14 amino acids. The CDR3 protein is CASSPGGTYYGYTF. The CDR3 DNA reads TGTGCCAGCTCCCCCGGAGGGACCTACTATGGCTACACCTTC.

CDR3 coding DNA: TGTGCCAGCAGCTTAGAGGCGGGCACTGAAGCTTTCTTT. Protein sequence: CASSLEAGTEAFF. The V gene is TRBV7-7, the J gene TRBJ1-1; D gene uncertain. Germline assignment: CDR1 SSHAT and CDR2 FNYEAQ (reference sequence). This CDR3 has 13 residues. V lost 1 base and J 4 bases, leaving 7 bases between the germline ends.

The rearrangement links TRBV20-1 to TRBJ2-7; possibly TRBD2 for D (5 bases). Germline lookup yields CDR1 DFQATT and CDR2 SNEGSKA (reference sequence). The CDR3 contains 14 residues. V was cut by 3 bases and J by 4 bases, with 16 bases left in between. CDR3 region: CSASASLATYEQYF. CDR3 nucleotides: TGCAGTGCTAGTGCAAGTCTAGCAACTTACGAGCAGTACTTC.

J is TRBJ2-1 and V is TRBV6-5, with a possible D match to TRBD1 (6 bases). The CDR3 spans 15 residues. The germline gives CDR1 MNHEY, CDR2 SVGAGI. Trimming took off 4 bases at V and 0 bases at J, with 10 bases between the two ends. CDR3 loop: CASSLNRDSYNEQFF. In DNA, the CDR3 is TGTGCCAGCAGTTTAAACAGGGACTCCTACAATGAGCAGTTCTTC.

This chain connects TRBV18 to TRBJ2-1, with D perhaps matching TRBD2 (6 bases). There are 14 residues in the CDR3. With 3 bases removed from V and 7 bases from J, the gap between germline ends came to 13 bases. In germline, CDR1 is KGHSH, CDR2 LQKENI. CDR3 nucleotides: TGTGCCAGCTCACCGGAGGGGCTGAAGAATGAGCAGTTCTTC. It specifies CASSPEGLKNEQFF.

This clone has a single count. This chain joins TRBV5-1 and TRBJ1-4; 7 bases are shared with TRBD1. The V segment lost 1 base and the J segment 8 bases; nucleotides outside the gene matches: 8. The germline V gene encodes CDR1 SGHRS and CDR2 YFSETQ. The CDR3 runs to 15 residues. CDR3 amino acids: CASSLSTGDREKLFF. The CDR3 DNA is TGCGCCAGCAGCTTGTCTACAGGGGATCGGGAAAAACTGTTTTTT.

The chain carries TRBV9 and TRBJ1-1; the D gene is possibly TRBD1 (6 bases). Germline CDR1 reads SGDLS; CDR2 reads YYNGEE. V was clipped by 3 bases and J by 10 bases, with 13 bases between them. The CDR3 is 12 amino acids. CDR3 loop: CASSASGDRAFF. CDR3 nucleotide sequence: TGTGCCAGCAGCGCATCAGGGGATAGAGCTTTCTTT.